The sequence of this T cell receptor beta chain was determined in a study of blood T cell repertoires in COVID-19. In the authors' methods: Nucleated cell number was recorded as an estimate derived from reference gene primer amplification. Profiled with immunoSEQ multiplex PCR; TCRdb holds only in-frame clones, not every one. V, J and clone size were drawn from that table, and D and trimming were deduced from the DNA. The sample has some 100,000 clones, under 90% seen once; the top ten hold under 7%. Sequenced: peripheral blood. The origin of this receptor is a woman in her fifties or sixties with acute or convalescent COVID-19.

The CDR3 nucleotides are TGTGCCAGCAGTCCCAGGGAGGACCAGCCCCAGCATTTT. Translation: CASSPREDQPQHF. The chain employs TRBV11-2 and TRBJ1-5, with D possibly matching TRBD1 (5 bases). Germline V gene data show CDR1 as SGHAT and CDR2 as FQNNGV. The CDR3 sequence is 13 residues long. Trimming took off 6 bases at V and 7 bases at J, with 13 bases between the two ends. Full variable domain (outside the CDR3, taken from reference TRBV11-2 and TRBJ1-5): EAGVAQSPRYKIIEKRQSVAFWCNPISGHATLYWYQQILGQGPKLLIQFQNNGVVDDSQLPKDRFSAERLKGVDSTLKIQPAKLEDSAVYLCASSPREDQPQHFGDGTRLSIL.